One and the same sample provided the 28 T cell receptor beta chains below, sequenced in a study of blood T cells in healthy people across ages. For the second PCR, which ran for 7 to 11 cycles, a sample-barcoded 5' primer and a J-beta primer mix were used. MiXCR was run by TCRdb on the 5' RACE reads, yielding one entry per CDR3 protein. This table has roughly 700,000 distinct CDR3 sequences, approximately 25% appearing once. This sample was also put to use in a study of T cells of mothers and their children.

The sequenced sample was blood. These receptors were collected from a boy between 5 and 17 years old in good health.

This chain links TRBV12-5 with TRBJ1-4; possibly TRBD1 for D (6 bases). V lost 1 base and J 8 bases, leaving 14 bases between the germline ends. This CDR3 has 15 residues. From germline, CDR1 is LGHNT and CDR2 FRNRAP. As DNA, the CDR3 is TGTGCTAGTGGTTTGGCGTGGGGGCGCGAGGAAAAACTGTTTTTT. Translated: CASGLAWGREEKLFF.

This chain uses TRBV4-1 with TRBJ2-3; unclear D gene. The CDR3 spans 15 residues. Per the germline V gene, CDR1 is MGHRA and CDR2 is YSYEKL. Trimming left V 4 bases short and J 1 base short, with 12 bases between. CDR3 bases: TGCGCCAGCAGCCCAGTTAAGGGCCGCACAGATACGCAGTATTTT. This codes for CASSPVKGRTDTQYF.

The chain combines TRBV21-1 with TRBJ2-5; the D call TRBD1 from the table was never checked on the DNA. The DNA end is more similar to TRBJ2-7, so the J call may be wrong. TRBV21-1 constitutes a pseudogene. The CDR3 consists of 15 residues. The CDR3 spells CASSPRTGGEHEQYF. CDR3 DNA: TGTGCCAGCAGCCCACGGACAGGCGGGGAGCACGAGCAGTACTTC.

The chain uses TRBV20-1 and TRBJ2-7; 9 bases are a match to TRBD1. Germline CDR1 reads DFQATT; CDR2 reads SNEGSKA (reference sequence). This CDR3 comprises 12 residues. V trimming: 4 bases; J trimming: 10 bases; junction bases outside the gene matches: 8. In DNA, the CDR3 is TGCAGTGCTACTCGGACAGGGGAAGAACAGTACTTC. This sequence encodes CSATRTGEEQYF.

This clonotype was counted between two and nine times. The chain couples TRBV9 to TRBJ1-1; D is undetermined. The CDR3 has 15 amino acids. Trimming cost V 1 base and J 7 bases, with 17 bases left between them. Germline loops: CDR1 SGDLS, CDR2 YYNGEE. CDR3 amino acids: CASSVSPGLQIEAFF. The DNA for the CDR3 is TGTGCCAGCAGCGTATCCCCCGGGTTGCAGATTGAAGCTTTCTTT.

This clonotype was observed a few times. Its ends do not fully match the called genes, so a read error is possible. The chain carries TRBV28 and TRBJ1-2; D is uncertain. This CDR3 has 18 residues. Germline CDR1 MDHEN, CDR2 SYDVKM. The CDR3: CAGSLADRRAGMWDGYTF. The CDR3 DNA follows: TGTGCCGGCAGTTTGGCAGATAGACGGGCCGGGATGTGGGATGGCTACACCTTC.

The chain has TRBV7-9 and TRBJ1-4; D might be TRBD1 (5 bases). Germline V gene lookup returns CDR1 SEHNR and CDR2 FQNEAQ (reference sequence). V was trimmed by 1 base and J by 6 bases, leaving 18 bases between them. The CDR3 has 17 amino acids. CDR3 bases: TGTGCCAGCAGCTTAGTGAAGGTTGGGGGTACGGATGAAAAACTGTTTTTT. It is translated as CASSLVKVGGTDEKLFF.

This clonotype was found a few times. The rearrangement joins TRBV4-1 to TRBJ1-4; D gene ambiguous. This CDR3 contains 17 residues. The germline CDR1 and CDR2 sequences are MGHRA and YSYEKL. The V end lost 3 bases, the J end lost 0 bases, and 14 bases lay between the germline ends. The CDR3 bases are TGCGCCAGCAGCCATTTGTCTGACGCACCAACTAATGAAAAACTGTTTTTT. It specifies CASSHLSDAPTNEKLFF.

The chain links TRBV5-1 to TRBJ2-5; D is ambiguous. Germline CDR1 and CDR2: SGHRS and YFSETQ. V gave up 4 bases and J gave up 4 bases, with 17 bases separating them. CDR3 length: 15 amino acids. The CDR3 sequence is CASSPGWGMGETQYF. The CDR3 bases are TGCGCCAGCAGCCCTGGATGGGGTATGGGAGAGACCCAGTACTTC.

This clonotype was counted a few times. The V call is TRBV5-5, the J call TRBJ1-1, with TRBD1 as a possible D gene (5 bases). The V and J ends lost 4 bases and 1 base respectively, with 14 bases between them. This CDR3 is built from 15 residues. Germline CDR1 reads SGHKS; CDR2 reads YYEKEE (reference sequence). As DNA, the CDR3 is TGTGCCAGCAGCCCCAGTCCCGGGACGAACACTGAAGCTTTCTTT. Translated: CASSPSPGTNTEAFF.

There are a few counts of this clonotype. The chain is built from TRBV20-1 and TRBJ2-5; TRBD2 matches 12 bases. The germline V gene has CDR1 DFQATT and CDR2 SNEGSKA (reference sequence). The CDR3 covers 15 residues. With V trimmed by 2 bases and J by 5 bases, 6 bases remained unmatched. CDR3 nucleotides: TGCAGTGCTAGAAGTTCTAGCGGGGGGGCGGAGACCCAGTACTTC. This codes for CSARSSSGGAETQYF.

The gene calls are TRBV10-3 and TRBJ2-7; 10 positions agree with TRBD2. The V and J ends lost 10 bases and 6 bases, in that order; junction bases with no gene match: 3. The germline V gene has CDR1 ENHRY and CDR2 SYGVKD. This CDR3 region has 11 residues. CDR3 DNA sequence: TGTGCCACACTAGCGGGACGCGAGCAGTACTTC. Translation: CATLAGREQYF.

CDR3 sequence: CASRSGSGGDEKLFF. CDR3 nucleotide sequence: TGTGCCAGCAGATCGGGTTCAGGGGGCGATGAAAAACTGTTTTTT. The chain joins TRBV2 to TRBJ1-4; 8 nucleotides line up with TRBD1. With 6 bases clipped from V and 6 bases from J, the junction kept 9 bases outside the gene matches. CDR3 length: 15 residues. Germline CDR1 reads SNHLY; CDR2 reads FYNNEI.

The chain carries TRBV29-1 and TRBJ2-7; D not resolved. The CDR3 has 15 residues. The germline V gene has CDR1 SQVTM and CDR2 ANQGSEA. The V and J ends lost 2 bases and 0 bases respectively, with 14 bases between them. The CDR3 reads CSVELLGLGSYEQYF. Written as DNA, the CDR3 is TGCAGCGTTGAACTGTTAGGGCTCGGCTCCTACGAGCAGTACTTC.

A few counts support this clonotype. The chain joins TRBV11-2 to TRBJ2-5, with D hard to call. The DNA end is a closer match to TRBJ2-1, so the J assignment may be wrong. Germline lookup yields CDR1 SGHAT and CDR2 FQNNGV. CDR3 length: 15 residues. The CDR3 DNA is TGTGCCAGCAGCTTAGATTCGAGCTCACATATTGAGCAGTTCTTC. This codes for CASSLDSSSHIEQFF.

This chain connects TRBV28 to TRBJ2-5, with 8 bases that match TRBD2. Matching the DNA end better, TRBJ2-7 makes the J call doubtful. Germline CDR1 is MDHEN and CDR2 is SYDVKM. This CDR3 comprises 14 residues. The DNA of the CDR3 is TGTGCCAGCAGTTTGATAGCGGGATTCTTCGAGCAGTACTTC. Its protein is CASSLIAGFFEQYF.

There are a few counts of this clonotype. Relative to the germline gene, one junction end is altered; a read error may explain this. This chain links TRBV7-8 with TRBJ2-1, with D tentatively TRBD2 (6 bases). This CDR3 has 15 residues. Looked up from germline, CDR1 is SGHVS and CDR2 is FQNEAQ. CDR3 sequence (DNA): TGTGCCAGCAGCTTAGACTTGGTGGACTACAATGAGCAGCTCTTC. Its translation is CASSLDLVDYNEQLF.

V and J are TRBV5-1 and TRBJ2-6, with D perhaps TRBD1 or TRBD2 (5 bases each). Germline V gene sequence: CDR1 SGHRS, CDR2 YFSETQ. The V end lost 2 bases, the J end lost 3 bases, and 9 bases lay between the germline ends. The CDR3 is 15 residues long. The chain's CDR3 is CASSFEGSGANVLTF. The CDR3 DNA reads as TGCGCCAGCAGCTTCGAGGGGAGTGGGGCCAACGTCCTGACTTTC.

This clonotype was seen only a few times. The chain couples TRBV5-1 to TRBJ2-5, with D perhaps matching TRBD2 (6 bases). With the DNA end fitting TRBJ2-7 better, the J assignment may be wrong. There are 16 residues in the CDR3. Germline loops: CDR1 SGHRS, CDR2 YFSETQ. In DNA, the CDR3 is TGCGCCAGCAGCCAAAAGATGGACGGGAGCTCCTACGAGCAGTACTTC. Translating it yields CASSQKMDGSSYEQYF.

The chain recombines TRBV6-2 or TRBV6-3 with TRBJ1-5; D is uncertain. The CDR3 extends over 14 amino acids. V lost 0 bases and J lost 5, with 8 bases in between. Germline V gene lookup returns CDR1 MNHEY and CDR2 SVGEGT. The CDR3 is CASSYSGLDQPQHF. Written as DNA, the CDR3 is TGTGCCAGCAGTTACTCGGGTTTGGATCAGCCCCAGCATTTT.

The V and J genes are TRBV20-1 and TRBJ1-2; 7 nucleotides match TRBD1. Germline V gene data show CDR1 as DFQATT and CDR2 as SNEGSKA (reference sequence). V trimming: 3 bases; J trimming: 1 base; junction bases outside the gene matches: 5. The CDR3 runs to 14 residues. CDR3 residues: CSARGTAFNYGYTF. CDR3 sequence (DNA): TGCAGTGCTAGGGGGACAGCCTTTAACTATGGCTACACCTTC.

V usage is TRBV6-6 and J usage is TRBJ2-7; the D gene is possibly TRBD1 (5 bases). The V gene's germline CDR1 is MNHNY and CDR2 SVGAGI (reference sequence). The V end lost 2 bases, the J end lost 4 bases, and 12 bases lay between the germline ends. The CDR3 is 14 residues long. CDR3: CASSYVGALYEQYF. The DNA of the CDR3 is TGTGCCAGCAGTTACGTAGGGGCGTTATACGAGCAGTACTTC.

This clonotype appeared a few times. V is TRBV29-1 and J is TRBJ1-1; D call uncertain. V was clipped by 7 bases and J by 6 bases, with 18 bases between them. The CDR3 is 13 residues long. CDR1 is SQVTM and CDR2 is ANQGSEA in the germline V gene. In DNA form, the CDR3 reads TGCAGCGCCCCTCTAGGGTCGGGTCCTGAAGCTTTCTTT. This gives the protein CSAPLGSGPEAFF.

J is TRBJ2-5 and V is TRBV5-1, with 8 bases identical to TRBD2. TRBJ2-1 matches the DNA end more closely, so the J call is doubtful. This CDR3 is built from 15 residues. Germline-derived CDR1 and CDR2 are SGHRS and YFSETQ. CDR3: CASSLVAGPYNEQFF. CDR3 DNA sequence: TGCGCCAGCAGCTTGGTAGCGGGGCCCTACAATGAGCAGTTCTTC.

This clonotype was counted a few times. The chain recombines TRBV9 with TRBJ2-7; 10 bases map to TRBD2. This CDR3 spans 18 amino acids. CDR1 is SGDLS and CDR2 is YYNGEE in the germline V gene. Trimming took 0 bases from V and 1 from J; bases not matched to a gene: 10. The CDR3 region is CASSVAPAGGPGSYEQYF. CDR3 nucleotides: TGTGCCAGCAGCGTAGCGCCAGCGGGGGGGCCCGGTTCCTACGAGCAGTACTTC.

V usage is TRBV5-1 and J usage is TRBJ2-1; TRBD2 agrees at 8 bases. CDR1 is SGHRS and CDR2 is YFSETQ in the germline V gene. Trimming cost V 5 bases and J 6 bases; bases outside gene matches: 10. The CDR3 spans 15 residues. CDR3 sequence: CASRSVGGAPNEQFF. CDR3 nucleotides: TGCGCCAGCAGATCAGTCGGGGGGGCCCCCAATGAGCAGTTCTTC.

The chain is built from TRBV15 and TRBJ2-3, with D possibly being TRBD2 (6 bases). There are 16 residues in the CDR3. V lost 5 bases to trimming and J lost 3 bases, with 18 bases between them. Germline-derived CDR1 and CDR2 are LNHNV and YYDKDF (reference sequence). The CDR3: CATSGGGALSTDTQYF. In DNA form, the CDR3 reads TGTGCCACCAGCGGGGGAGGTGCCCTGTCAACAGATACGCAGTATTTT.

A few counts support this clonotype. The J gene is TRBJ2-5, the V gene TRBV28; weak D call: TRBD2 (6 bases). The CDR3 contains 18 residues. V gave up 3 bases and J gave up 5 bases, with 25 bases separating them. Looked up from germline, CDR1 is MDHEN and CDR2 is SYDVKM. The CDR3 reads CASSFFSLKTRARETQYF. The CDR3 DNA sequence: TGTGCCAGCAGTTTTTTTTCTCTGAAGACTAGGGCGCGGGAGACCCAGTACTTC.